The rows below give T cell receptor beta chains drawn from one sample of a study of beta chain features in type 1 diabetes. TCRdb keeps only in-frame clones here, not all; method: immunoSEQ multiplex PCR. The sample consists of over 300,000 clones, approximately 10% of them appearing once. The sequenced material came from central memory CD4+ T cells from blood. The receptor source for this set is a man aged 25-45 years with type 1 diabetes. The CDR3 runs from the conserved cysteine through the conserved F or W. Fields, in order: J gene, V gene, CDR3 length, clone size, D gene, CDR3 DNA, CDR3 protein. A D gene is named only where the DNA matches it firmly. Expanded clones get a size class; other rows say once, few or many, or leave the size out.

J gene: TRBJ2-3; V gene: TRBV5-1; CDR3 length: 15; clone size: -; D gene: -; CDR3 DNA: TGCGCCTCCTCGCCTGGGGCTAACGGGGCAGATACGCAGTATTTT; CDR3 protein: CASSPGANGADTQYF
J gene: TRBJ2-1; V gene: TRBV15; CDR3 length: 15; clone size: few; D gene: TRBD2; CDR3 DNA: TGTGCCACCAGCAGAGTGGCTAGCGGCTACAATGAGCAGTTCTTC; CDR3 protein: CATSRVASGYNEQFF
J gene: TRBJ2-1; V gene: TRBV18; CDR3 length: 16; clone size: -; D gene: TRBD2; CDR3 DNA: TGTGCCAGCTCGCCCCGGGGTAGCGGGGATGTCAATGAGCAGTTCTTC; CDR3 protein: CASSPRGSGDVNEQFF
J gene: TRBJ2-3; V gene: TRBV5-1; CDR3 length: 17; clone size: few; D gene: TRBD2; CDR3 DNA: TGCGCCAGCAGGCGGGGTAGCGGGGGACAAAGCACAGATACGCAGTATTTT; CDR3 protein: CASRRGSGGQSTDTQYF
J gene: TRBJ2-5; V gene: TRBV10-3; CDR3 length: 14; clone size: -; D gene: -; CDR3 DNA: TGTGCCATCAGTGACTCCGGGACACAAGAGACCCAGTACTTC; CDR3 protein: CAISDSGTQETQYF
J gene: TRBJ2-7; V gene: TRBV9; CDR3 length: 14; clone size: few; D gene: -; CDR3 DNA: TGTGCCAGCAGCGTCGATCTTCAGGGGCACGAGCAGTACTTC; CDR3 protein: CASSVDLQGHEQYF
J gene: TRBJ2-5; V gene: TRBV5-4; CDR3 length: 15; clone size: many; D gene: TRBD2; CDR3 DNA: TGTGCCAGCAGTTCCGGACTAGCGGGGCACGAGACCCAGTACTTC; CDR3 protein: CASSSGLAGHETQYF
J gene: TRBJ2-5; V gene: TRBV5-1; CDR3 length: 16; clone size: few; D gene: -; CDR3 DNA: TGCGCCAGCAGGTTCGACAACGCGGGGGCTCAGGAGACCCAGTACTTC; CDR3 protein: CASRFDNAGAQETQYF
J gene: TRBJ1-1; V gene: TRBV27; CDR3 length: 13; clone size: few; D gene: -; CDR3 DNA: TGTGCCAGCAGTCCAAGGGAGCACGCTGAAGCTTTCTTT; CDR3 protein: CASSPREHAEAFF
J gene: TRBJ2-3; V gene: TRBV4-1; CDR3 length: 15; clone size: few; D gene: -; CDR3 DNA: TGCGCCAGCAGCCTTGGTGGAGGGGGGGCAGATACGCAGTATTTT; CDR3 protein: CASSLGGGGADTQYF
J gene: TRBJ1-2; V gene: TRBV7-9; CDR3 length: 13; clone size: -; D gene: -; CDR3 DNA: TGTGCCAGCAGCTTGGGGCAGGCCCATGGCTACACCTTC; CDR3 protein: CASSLGQAHGYTF
J gene: TRBJ2-1; V gene: TRBV5-4; CDR3 length: 18; clone size: few; D gene: TRBD2; CDR3 DNA: TGTGCCAGCAGCTCGAAACTCCTTAGCGGGGGCGTGTACAATGAGCAGTTCTTC; CDR3 protein: CASSSKLLSGGVYNEQFF
J gene: TRBJ1-1; V gene: TRBV19; CDR3 length: 11; clone size: many; D gene: -; CDR3 DNA: TGTGCCAGTAGTTTTAACACTGAAGCTTTCTTT; CDR3 protein: CASSFNTEAFF
J gene: TRBJ2-7; V gene: TRBV9; CDR3 length: 18; clone size: few; D gene: TRBD2; CDR3 DNA: TGTGCCAGCAGCGTAGGCCCGGGGGGTAGCGGGGCCTCCTACGAGCAGTACTTC; CDR3 protein: CASSVGPGGSGASYEQYF
J gene: TRBJ1-1; V gene: TRBV6-1; CDR3 length: 17; clone size: -; D gene: TRBD1; CDR3 DNA: TGTGCCAGCAGTGACGTTCTTGGGACAGCCAGTCGCACTGAAGCTTTCTTT; CDR3 protein: CASSDVLGTASRTEAFF
J gene: TRBJ1-5; V gene: TRBV6-6; CDR3 length: 16; clone size: few; D gene: -; CDR3 DNA: TGTGCCAGCAGTTCAAAGGGCTGGCTGAACAATCAGCCCCAGCATTTT; CDR3 protein: CASSSKGWLNNQPQHF
J gene: TRBJ2-7; V gene: TRBV28; CDR3 length: 14; clone size: -; D gene: -; CDR3 DNA: TGTGCCAGCAGTTTTGGTGGGGGGGCCCACGAGCAGTACTTC; CDR3 protein: CASSFGGGAHEQYF
J gene: TRBJ2-4; V gene: TRBV28; CDR3 length: 17; clone size: -; D gene: TRBD1; CDR3 DNA: TGTGCCAGCAGTTTAGTCTGGGACAGGGGGCTAGGAAACATTCAGTACTTC; CDR3 protein: CASSLVWDRGLGNIQYF
J gene: TRBJ2-4; V gene: TRBV28; CDR3 length: 15; clone size: few; D gene: -; CDR3 DNA: TGTGCCAGCAGCCTGGGGGGGGCAGGAGAAAACATTCAGTACTTC; CDR3 protein: CASSLGGAGENIQYF
J gene: TRBJ1-6; V gene: TRBV2; CDR3 length: 14; clone size: few; D gene: -; CDR3 DNA: TGTGCCAGCAGCGCCCGACAGGATAATTCACCCCTCCACTTT; CDR3 protein: CASSARQDNSPLHF
J gene: TRBJ2-3; V gene: TRBV11-2; CDR3 length: 13; clone size: -; D gene: -; CDR3 DNA: TGTGCCAGCAGCTTAGAGGAGGCGGGTACGCAGTATTTT; CDR3 protein: CASSLEEAGTQYF
J gene: TRBJ2-2; V gene: TRBV7-9; CDR3 length: 13; clone size: -; D gene: -; CDR3 DNA: TGTGCCAGCAGCTTGTTGTATCCCGGGGAGCTGTTTTTT; CDR3 protein: CASSLLYPGELFF
J gene: TRBJ1-4; V gene: TRBV15; CDR3 length: 12; clone size: -; D gene: -; CDR3 DNA: TGTGCCACGGGGACGGACCGAGAAAAACTGTTTTTT; CDR3 protein: CATGTDREKLFF
J gene: TRBJ2-5; V gene: TRBV23-1; CDR3 length: 15; clone size: few; D gene: -; CDR3 DNA: TGCGCCAGCAGTCCCCGGGGCAACAGAAAAGAGACCCAGTACTTC; CDR3 protein: CASSPRGNRKETQYF
J gene: TRBJ1-1; V gene: TRBV5-1; CDR3 length: 15; clone size: -; D gene: -; CDR3 DNA: TGCGCCAGCAGCTTGACATCAGGGTCGAACACTGAAGCTTTCTTT; CDR3 protein: CASSLTSGSNTEAFF
J gene: TRBJ1-1; V gene: TRBV11-2; CDR3 length: 14; clone size: many; D gene: -; CDR3 DNA: TGTGCCAGCAGCGGCGACAGGTCGAACACTGAAGCTTTCTTT; CDR3 protein: CASSGDRSNTEAFF
J gene: TRBJ1-5; V gene: TRBV7-8; CDR3 length: 18; clone size: -; D gene: TRBD1; CDR3 DNA: TGTGCCAGCAGCCCACGGACAGGGGGAGGCTATAGCAATCAGCCCCAGCATTTT; CDR3 protein: CASSPRTGGGYSNQPQHF
J gene: TRBJ2-7; V gene: TRBV27; CDR3 length: 16; clone size: few; D gene: -; CDR3 DNA: TGTGCCAGCAGTTTATCTGGAGCATCAAGGGGGGTCGAGCAGTACTTC; CDR3 protein: CASSLSGASRGVEQYF
J gene: TRBJ1-1; V gene: TRBV30; CDR3 length: 14; clone size: few; D gene: -; CDR3 DNA: TGTGCCTGGAGGGGGGGAAACTACGGCACTGAAGCTTTCTTT; CDR3 protein: CAWRGGNYGTEAFF